This is a list of T cell receptor beta chains from one sample in a study of shared clonotypes between healthy human individuals. TCRdb's copy holds only in-frame clones and misses some; the assay was immunoSEQ multiplex PCR. The data show about 2,100,000 clones, roughly 91% seen once. What was sequenced was naive CD8+ T cells from PBMCs. The receptors derive from a man aged 18-30 years in good health. Some clones in this sample may be carry-over from other donors' samples. The CDR3 runs from the conserved cysteine through the conserved F or W. A D gene is named only where the DNA matches it firmly. The size of a clone is reported for some rows only, either as once, few or many, or as a class for expanded clones.

size	V	D	J	CDR3	DNA
-	TRBV27	-	TRBJ2-1	CASSSPGQKGGDEQFF	TGTGCCAGCAGTTCTCCGGGACAAAAGGGAGGCGATGAGCAGTTCTTC
few	TRBV20-1	-	TRBJ1-2	CSNREGYGYTF	TGCAGCAACAGGGAGGGCTATGGCTACACCTTC
-	TRBV6-5	-	TRBJ2-7	CASSDSFSYEQYF	TGTGCCAGCAGTGACAGTTTCTCCTACGAGCAGTACTTC
-	TRBV27	-	TRBJ1-4	CAIPETDRTNEKLFF	TGTGCCATCCCCGAAACAGACAGAACTAATGAAAAACTGTTTTTT
-	TRBV4-3	-	TRBJ1-1	CASSQDFPGLNTEAFF	TGCGCCAGCAGCCAAGATTTCCCGGGCCTTAACACTGAAGCTTTCTTT
-	TRBV7-8	TRBD2	TRBJ2-1	CASSAGLAGAYNEQFF	TGTGCCAGCAGCGCGGGACTAGCGGGCGCCTACAATGAGCAGTTCTTC
-	TRBV11-2	-	TRBJ2-7	CASSLTYEQYF	TGTGCCAGCAGCCTAACCTACGAGCAGTACTTC
-	TRBV14	TRBD2	TRBJ2-1	CASSQVPFTSVEQFF	TGTGCCAGCAGCCAAGTCCCCTTTACTAGCGTTGAGCAGTTCTTC
-	TRBV23-1	-	TRBJ2-3	CASSQDERLDSLFFSTDTQYF	TGCGCCAGCAGTCAAGATGAACGGTTAGACAGTCTATTTTTTAGCACAGATACGCAGTATTTT
-	TRBV28	TRBD1	TRBJ1-2	CASSQDRNLLRGYTF	TGTGCCAGCAGCCAGGACAGGAATTTGCTTCGTGGCTACACCTTC
-	TRBV7-9	TRBD2	TRBJ2-2	CASSSGLAGGPGTGELFF	TGTGCCAGCAGCTCCGGACTAGCGGGAGGGCCGGGCACCGGGGAGCTGTTTTTT
-	TRBV2	-	TRBJ1-1	CASSATSGTLNPEAFF	TGTGCCAGCAGTGCGACGTCAGGGACCCTCAACCCTGAAGCTTTCTTT
-	TRBV9	TRBD1	TRBJ1-1	CASSALDREYGEAFF	TGTGCCAGCAGCGCACTTGACAGGGAATATGGTGAAGCTTTCTTT
once	TRBV13	TRBD1	TRBJ2-1	CASGTGHYNEQFF	TGTGCCAGCGGGACAGGTCATTACAATGAGCAGTTCTTC
-	TRBV2	-	TRBJ2-7	CASSEGPGWASYEQYF	TGTGCCAGCAGTGAAGGTCCAGGTTGGGCGTCCTACGAGCAGTACTTC
-	TRBV5-6	-	TRBJ2-2	CASTEIRGELFF	TGTGCCAGCACCGAAATCCGCGGGGAGCTGTTTTTT
once	TRBV5-1	-	TRBJ2-7	CASSYNRAHYEQYF	TGCGCCAGCAGTTATAATCGGGCCCACTACGAGCAGTACTTC
-	TRBV6-5	-	TRBJ2-7	CASSVGTTYEQYF	TGTGCCAGCAGTGTGGGGACGACCTACGAGCAGTACTTC
once	TRBV27	-	TRBJ1-2	CASSRSNYGYTF	TGTGCCAGCAGTCGTAGTAACTATGGCTACACCTTC
-	TRBV4-1	-	TRBJ1-5	CASSQVHLGGTGQPQHF	TGCGCCAGCAGCCAAGTTCACTTGGGAGGCACCGGGCAGCCCCAGCATTTT
-	TRBV5-1	-	TRBJ1-1	CASSKNMNTEAFF	TGCGCCAGCAGTAAGAACATGAACACTGAAGCTTTCTTT
-	TRBV27	-	TRBJ2-2	CASSILRVAGDTGELFF	TGTGCCAGCAGTATCCTCCGGGTCGCCGGGGACACCGGGGAGCTGTTTTTT
-	TRBV6-1	-	TRBJ1-3	CASSIFGPGNTIYF	TGTGCCAGCAGTATTTTCGGTCCTGGAAACACCATATATTTT
-	TRBV27	TRBD2	TRBJ2-1	CASTPRGQREGFYNEQFF	TGTGCCAGCACCCCTCGTGGCCAGCGGGAGGGATTCTACAATGAGCAGTTCTTC
-	TRBV7-2	-	TRBJ1-1	CASSYYVVNTEAFF	TGTGCCAGCAGCTATTACGTTGTGAACACTGAAGCTTTCTTT
-	TRBV30	-	TRBJ2-1	CAWSYSIGAYNEQFF	TGTGCCTGGAGTTATTCAATCGGCGCCTACAATGAGCAGTTCTTC
-	TRBV28	-	TRBJ2-1	CASRERLFLVNEQFF	TGTGCCAGCAGGGAGCGACTATTCCTTGTCAATGAGCAGTTCTTC
-	TRBV10-3	TRBD1	TRBJ2-7	CAIREDRGEAYEQYF	TGTGCCATCAGGGAGGACAGGGGCGAGGCCTACGAGCAGTACTTC
-	TRBV6-6	-	TRBJ2-5	CASSYRQNDFWETQYF	TGTGCCAGCAGTTACCGGCAAAACGATTTTTGGGAGACCCAGTACTTC
once	TRBV11-2	TRBD2	TRBJ2-7	CASSLLGGSVAYEQYF	TGTGCCAGCAGCCTCCTGGGCGGGAGCGTCGCCTACGAGCAGTACTTC
-	TRBV5-4	-	TRBJ2-7	CASSSRDTLRDYEQYF	TGTGCCAGCAGCTCCCGGGACACCTTAAGGGATTACGAGCAGTACTTC
-	TRBV27	-	TRBJ2-4	CATQTVRDSLAKNIQYF	TGTGCCACACAGACCGTCCGGGATTCACTAGCCAAAAACATTCAGTACTTC
once	TRBV28	TRBD2	TRBJ2-7	CASSLFRVSGSSYEQYF	TGTGCCAGCAGTTTATTTCGTGTTAGCGGGAGCTCCTACGAGCAGTACTTC
-	TRBV7-9	-	TRBJ1-2	CASSPEPGYTF	TGTGCCAGCAGCCCTGAACCGGGCTACACCTTC
-	TRBV6-1	-	TRBJ2-7	CASSELGRSYEQYF	TGTGCCAGCAGTGAATTGGGGAGGTCCTACGAGCAGTACTTC
-	TRBV11-3	TRBD2	TRBJ2-3	CASSSGLAGGGDTQYF	TGTGCCAGCAGCTCCGGACTAGCGGGAGGAGGAGATACGCAGTATTTT
-	TRBV11-3	TRBD2	TRBJ2-1	CASSARGRPNEQFF	TGTGCCAGCAGTGCTCGCGGGAGGCCCAATGAGCAGTTCTTC
once	TRBV10-2	-	TRBJ2-2	CASSESGPLAGELFF	TGCGCCAGCAGTGAGTCGGGACCCTTGGCCGGGGAGCTGTTTTTT
-	TRBV29-1	-	TRBJ2-7	CSVANGGHEQYF	TGCAGCGTTGCGAATGGGGGCCACGAGCAGTACTTC
-	TRBV11-2	-	TRBJ1-1	CASSLGTGFSLTEAFF	TGTGCCAGCAGCTTAGGTACGGGGTTTAGTTTGACTGAAGCTTTCTTT
-	TRBV2	-	TRBJ2-7	CASSVSRIAFEQYF	TGTGCCAGCAGTGTTTCACGGATTGCATTCGAGCAGTACTTC
-	TRBV28	TRBD2	TRBJ2-3	CASSPTGERGGDTQYF	TGTGCCAGCAGTCCCACCGGGGAGCGGGGGGGAGATACGCAGTATTTT
-	TRBV4-2	-	TRBJ1-3	CASSQGGASSGNTIYF	TGTGCCAGCAGCCAAGGCGGGGCCAGCTCTGGAAACACCATATATTTT
-	TRBV27	-	TRBJ1-1	CASTAGWGNTEAFF	TGTGCCAGCACCGCCGGCTGGGGGAACACTGAAGCTTTCTTT
-	TRBV7-2	-	TRBJ1-4	CASTPLGGGGEKLFF	TGTGCCAGCACCCCGTTGGGGGGGGGTGGGGAAAAACTGTTTTTT
-	TRBV7-8	-	TRBJ1-2	CASTVGQSYGYTF	TGTGCCAGCACCGTTGGGCAGAGCTATGGCTACACCTTC
-	TRBV30	TRBD1	TRBJ2-7	CAWADGTALYEQYF	TGTGCCTGGGCAGACGGGACAGCACTTTACGAGCAGTACTTC
-	TRBV7-2	TRBD2	TRBJ2-3	CASSPRTSGSRCTDTQYF	TGTGCCAGCAGCCCAAGGACTAGCGGGAGCCGTTGCACAGATACGCAGTATTTT